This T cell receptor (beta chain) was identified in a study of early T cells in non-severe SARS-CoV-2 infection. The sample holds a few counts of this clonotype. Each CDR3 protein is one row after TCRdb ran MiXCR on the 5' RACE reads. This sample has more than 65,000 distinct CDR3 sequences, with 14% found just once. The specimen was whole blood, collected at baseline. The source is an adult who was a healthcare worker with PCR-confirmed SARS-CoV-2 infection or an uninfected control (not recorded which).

CDR3 bases: TGTGCCAGCAGTTCCGGGACAGGGACGGACGTGCAGTTCTTC. Amino acids: CASSSGTGTDVQFF. The rearrangement joins TRBV12-3 or TRBV12-4 to TRBJ2-1; 9 bases map to TRBD1. V shed 4 bases and J 12 bases; nucleotides not matched to a gene: 10. The CDR3 sequence is 14 residues long.